This T cell receptor beta chain was found in a study of CD8+ T cells in alopecia areata. Turning to the study itself: For treated patients, severity scores reflected the percentage of scalp area affected.

Study outcomes and limitations: During tofacitinib treatment, many expanded lesional clones remained in scalp and blood.

Following RNA extraction, reverse transcription yielded cDNA that acted as the sequencing template. This table comes from immunoSEQ multiplex PCR, and its TCRdb copy is limited to in-frame clones, with some not included. The table has 150,000 to 200,000 clones, roughly 60% seen once. As to treatment: oral pan-JAK inhibitor, 5-10 mg twice daily. Regarding this clone: Its antigen is undetermined.

The CDR3 loop spans 14 amino acids. Trimming cost V 2 bases and J 5 bases, with 14 bases left between them. CDR1 and CDR2 from the germline V gene are SGHDT and YYEEEE. This specimen was CD4+ T cells sorted from blood, taken at week 24, from a patient treated with tofacitinib. The TCR originated in a human donor with alopecia areata. J is TRBJ2-7 and V is TRBV5-6; weak D call: TRBD1 (6 bases). The CDR3 loop is CASSFVTGSNEQYF. CDR3 nucleotides: TGTGCCAGCAGCTTCGTAACAGGGTCCAACGAGCAGTACTTC.